What follows is one T cell receptor (beta chain) and its context. Its antigen remains unidentified. The sample is drawn from a study of long-term antiretroviral therapy in people with HIV. Germline values: CDR1 SEHNR, CDR2 FQNEAQ (reference sequence). The CDR3 length is 12 residues. The trim removed 4 bases at V and 6 bases at J, leaving 3 bases unmatched. Donors needed at least one pre-ART PBMC sample plus at least two post-ART samples. Treated in the United States were all of the participants with HIV. A v3.0 immunoSEQ assay was performed at survey level. This table comes from immunoSEQ multiplex PCR, and its TCRdb copy is limited to in-frame clones, with some not included. The sample consists of about 31,000 clones, approximately 90% of them appearing once. Study-wide results and caveats: Pre-ART-expanded clones dominated the repertoire at all time points. Whereas controls had wider CDR3 length ranges, HIV repertoires had narrower ones.

This chain joins TRBV7-9 and TRBJ2-7; 7 bases match TRBD1. This TCR was recovered from a woman aged 35 to 49 with HIV. The sequencing here drew on unsorted PBMCs, taken more than 5 years after starting antiretroviral therapy. The CDR3 DNA follows: TGTGCCAGCAGCTCCGGGACAGCCGAGCAGTACTTC. Amino acids: CASSSGTAEQYF.